The rows below give T cell receptor beta chains drawn from one sample of a study of response to subunit inactivated influenza vaccine. One entry per CDR3 protein results from TCRdb running MiXCR on the RT-PCR reads. The table shows around 500,000 distinct CDR3 sequences, with about a tenth occurring only once. The source was PBMCs from blood, collected about 40 days after vaccination. These receptors all come from a man aged 45 to 65 who received an inactivated influenza vaccine. Both conserved end residues are part of each CDR3. Fields, in order: clone size, D gene, V gene, J gene, CDR3 DNA, CDR3 protein. The D gene is left open where the match is weak. A clone size is listed for some rows: how often the clone was seen (once, few, many), or a class if it is expanded.

.	.	TRBV20-1	TRBJ2-7	TGCAGTGCCCAAGGGACGGCCAGATACGAGCAGTACTTC	CSAQGTARYEQYF
few	.	TRBV7-6	TRBJ2-3	TGTGCCAGCAGCTTAGGCGTAAGGGGCACAGATACGCAGTATTTT	CASSLGVRGTDTQYF
many	.	TRBV3-1	TRBJ1-5	TGTGCCAGCAGCCAACGACAGAGCTTCGGCCCCCAGCATTTT	CASSQRQSFGPQHF
many	.	TRBV20-1	TRBJ2-7	TGCAGTGCTAGAAGGGACTTAACTGCTAGCGAGCAGTACTTC	CSARRDLTASEQYF
few	TRBD2	TRBV11-2	TRBJ2-2	TGTGCCAGCAGCTCTAGACTAGCGGGGGTTTGGACCGGGGAGCTGTTTTTT	CASSSRLAGVWTGELFF
.	.	TRBV5-1	TRBJ2-2	TGCGCCAGCAGCTTGGGGTCTGCGAACACCGGGGAGCTGTTTTTT	CASSLGSANTGELFF
.	.	TRBV20-1	TRBJ2-7	TGCAGTGCTCGCCCCCGGAGGCCTGGGTCGGCCTACGAGCAGTACTTC	CSARPRRPGSAYEQYF
once	.	TRBV7-9	TRBJ2-7	TGTGCCAGCAGCGACGGACTTGTATCCTCCTACGAGCAGTACTTC	CASSDGLVSSYEQYF
.	.	TRBV5-1	TRBJ2-2	TGCGCCAGCAGCCCCCGAGGGGGATGGAACACCGGGGAGCTGTTTTTT	CASSPRGGWNTGELFF
many	.	TRBV5-1	TRBJ2-2	TGCGCCAGCAGCTCCCAGGGGCAGGGGACCGGGGAGCTGTTTTTT	CASSSQGQGTGELFF
few	TRBD1	TRBV7-2	TRBJ2-5	TGTGCCAGCAGCTTAGGCGGGACAGGGTTTCTCCAAGAGACCCAGTACTTC	CASSLGGTGFLQETQYF
.	.	TRBV29-1	TRBJ2-5	TGCAGCGTTAAACACGGTGGGGTCCAAGAGACCCAGTACTTC	CSVKHGGVQETQYF
few	.	TRBV11-1	TRBJ2-7	TGTGCCAGCAGCTTAGATTATGACCCGCAGGGGCGCACCTACGAGCAGTACTTC	CASSLDYDPQGRTYEQYF
few	.	TRBV5-1	TRBJ2-1	TGCGCCAGCAGCTTGTGGGGGGCCGAGAATGAGCAGTTCTTC	CASSLWGAENEQFF
few	.	TRBV7-8	TRBJ1-5	TGTGCCAGCAGCTTAGCGCCTTCAAGCAATCAGCCCCAGCATTTT	CASSLAPSSNQPQHF
many	TRBD2	TRBV14	TRBJ2-1	TGTGCCAGCAGCCGGTTCCTAGCGGGAGGATACAATGAGCAGTTCTTC	CASSRFLAGGYNEQFF
many	.	TRBV11-3	TRBJ2-3	TGTGCCAGCAGCTTATTTAGCACAGATACGCAGTATTTT	CASSLFSTDTQYF
few	.	TRBV12-3/TRBV12-4	TRBJ2-1	TGTGCCAGCAGTTTAAGGGGGGTAATTCAGAATGAGCAGTTCTTC	CASSLRGVIQNEQFF
many	TRBD1	TRBV29-1	TRBJ1-3	TGCAGCGTTGAGGACAGGATGCCTGGAAACACCATATATTTT	CSVEDRMPGNTIYF
.	.	TRBV10-2	TRBJ2-3	TGCGCCAGCAGAAAACGGGACCGATGGGATTTAGATACGCAGTATTTT	CASRKRDRWDLDTQYF
few	.	TRBV6-5	TRBJ2-7	TGTGCCAGCAGTTCCGCCCCCCCGACGACGTTATACGAGCAGTACTTC	CASSSAPPTTLYEQYF
.	.	TRBV29-1	TRBJ1-1	TGCAGCGTTGTGAAACGGATGAACACTGAAGCTTTCTTT	CSVVKRMNTEAFF
many	.	TRBV14	TRBJ2-7	TGTGCCAGCAGCCCGGGATTCTACGAGCAGTACTTC	CASSPGFYEQYF
few	.	TRBV5-1	TRBJ1-4	TGCGCCAGCAGCCACGACGCGTGGGCATCTAATGAAAAACTGTTTTTT	CASSHDAWASNEKLFF